The 9 T cell receptor beta chains listed next were all sequenced from one sample in a study of siplizumab effects on memory and regulatory T cells. Profiling relied on immunoSEQ multiplex PCR, and the TCRdb table lists in-frame clones only, not all of them. Of approximately 100,000 clones in the sample, over 90% were seen once. Sequencing was carried out using Tregs sorted from blood. All receptors derive from a human donor in good health.

The V call is TRBV18, the J call TRBJ2-7; D possibly corresponds to TRBD2 (6 bases). This CDR3 comprises 16 residues. V gave up 0 bases and J gave up 0 bases, with 12 bases separating them. Germline CDR1 reads KGHSH; CDR2 reads LQKENI. The CDR3 DNA sequence: TGTGCCAGCTCACCACCCCGGGGGACTCACTCCTACGAGCAGTACTTC. Protein: CASSPPRGTHSYEQYF.

V is TRBV30 and J is TRBJ1-2; the D gene is possibly TRBD1 (6 bases). The CDR3 has 11 amino acids. Trimming took 3 bases from V and 6 from J, leaving 8 bases between them. Germline loops: CDR1 GTSNPN, CDR2 SVGIG (reference sequence). CDR3: CAWRQGDGYTF. The DNA of the CDR3 is TGTGCCTGGAGACAGGGCGATGGCTACACCTTC.

This chain joins TRBV6-5 and TRBJ1-6, with a weak D call TRBD1 (5 bases). Deletions cut 4 bases from V and 7 bases from J, with 14 bases between. Germline V gene data show CDR1 as MNHEY and CDR2 as SVGAGI. The CDR3 spans 15 residues. The CDR3 nucleotides are TGTGCCAGCAGTTCCGACACGGGGGAAAATTCACCCCTCCACTTT. Residues: CASSSDTGENSPLHF.

J is TRBJ1-2 and V is TRBV10-2; D is perhaps TRBD1 (5 bases). The CDR3 is made up of 13 amino acids. Deletions cut 7 bases from V and 3 bases from J, with 12 bases between. Germline V gives CDR1 WSHSY, CDR2 SAAADI. The CDR3 sequence: CASNPRGDYGYTF. The DNA of the CDR3 is TGCGCCAGCAATCCGCGGGGGGACTATGGCTACACCTTC.

J is TRBJ1-6 and V is TRBV14; 7 nucleotides line up with TRBD1. V dropped 1 base and J dropped 10; count of bases not matched to a gene: 7. The CDR3 length is 15 residues. CDR1 and CDR2 (germline): SGHDN, FVKESK. CDR3 nucleotide sequence: TGTGCCAGCAGCCAAGTGGGAGGGGGCCGATCACCCCTCCACTTT. Residues: CASSQVGGGRSPLHF.

This chain joins TRBV29-1 and TRBJ2-7, with 10 bases identical to TRBD2. V shed 0 bases, J shed 0 bases, and the junction held 14 bases outside the gene matches. CDR3 size: 19 residues. Germline assignment: CDR1 SQVTM and CDR2 ANQGSEA. The CDR3 sequence: CSVEDVGLAGAYDSYEQYF. The CDR3, as DNA: TGCAGCGTTGAAGATGTTGGTCTAGCGGGAGCCTACGACTCCTACGAGCAGTACTTC.

This clone was recorded once. This chain uses TRBV18 with TRBJ1-2, with D possibly being TRBD1 (6 bases). V was shortened by 2 bases and J by 3 bases, with 13 bases between the two germline ends. There are 15 residues in the CDR3. Germline CDR1 KGHSH, CDR2 LQKENI. The DNA for the CDR3 is TGTGCCAGCTCACCAAGACAGGTGGGAGACTATGGCTACACCTTC. This sequence encodes CASSPRQVGDYGYTF.

The CDR3: CASSIDLDTQYF. CDR3 in DNA: TGTGCCAGCAGTATTGATTTAGATACGCAGTATTTT. This chain links TRBV6-1 with TRBJ2-3; D remains unclear. CDR1 is MNHNS, CDR2 SASEGT, per germline. Trimming stripped 5 bases from V and 5 bases from J, with 8 bases between. CDR3 length: 12 amino acids.

The V gene is TRBV7-2, the J gene TRBJ1-4; 9 bases map to TRBD1. CDR3 size: 13 residues. Trimming removed 5 bases from V and 7 bases from J; junction bases left unmatched: 2. CDR1 is SGHTA and CDR2 is FQGNSA in the germline V gene. The chain's CDR3 is CASSGTGLEKLFF. CDR3 nucleotides: TGTGCCAGCAGCGGGACAGGGCTTGAAAAACTGTTTTTT.